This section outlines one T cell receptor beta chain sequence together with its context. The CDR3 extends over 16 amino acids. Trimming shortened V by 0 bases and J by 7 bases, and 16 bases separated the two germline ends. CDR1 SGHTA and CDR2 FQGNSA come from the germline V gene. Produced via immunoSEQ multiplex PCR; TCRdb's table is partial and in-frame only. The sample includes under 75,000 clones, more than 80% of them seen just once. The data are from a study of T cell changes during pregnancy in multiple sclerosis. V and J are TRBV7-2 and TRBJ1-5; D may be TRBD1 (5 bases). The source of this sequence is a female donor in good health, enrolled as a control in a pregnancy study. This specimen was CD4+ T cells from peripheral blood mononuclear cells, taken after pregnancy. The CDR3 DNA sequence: TGTGCCAGCAGCTTAGCGGGACGGGGGACGGGGCAGCCCCAGCATTTT. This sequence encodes CASSLAGRGTGQPQHF.